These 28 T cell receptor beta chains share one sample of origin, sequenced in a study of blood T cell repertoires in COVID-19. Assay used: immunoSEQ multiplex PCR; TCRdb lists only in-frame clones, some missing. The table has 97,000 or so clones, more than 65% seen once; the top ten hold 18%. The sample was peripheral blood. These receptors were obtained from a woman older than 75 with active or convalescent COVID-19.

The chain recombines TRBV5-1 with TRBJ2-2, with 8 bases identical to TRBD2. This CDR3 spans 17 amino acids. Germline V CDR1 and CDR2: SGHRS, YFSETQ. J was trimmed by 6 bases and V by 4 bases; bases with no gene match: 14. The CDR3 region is CASSSSLGGGKPGELFF. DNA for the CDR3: TGCGCCAGCAGCAGCTCCCTTGGCGGGGGGAAACCCGGGGAGCTGTTTTTT.

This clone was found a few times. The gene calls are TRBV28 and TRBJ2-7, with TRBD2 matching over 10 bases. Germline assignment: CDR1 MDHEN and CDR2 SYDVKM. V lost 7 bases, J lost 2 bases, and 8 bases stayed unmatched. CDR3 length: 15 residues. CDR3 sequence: CASTRGTSAAYEQYF. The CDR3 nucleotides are TGTGCCAGCACGAGAGGGACTAGCGCCGCCTACGAGCAGTACTTC. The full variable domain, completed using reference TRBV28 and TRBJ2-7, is DVKVTQSSRYLVKRTGEKVFLECVQDMDHENMFWYRQDPGLGLRLIYFSYDVKMKEKGDIPEGYSVSREKKERFSLILESASTNQTSMYLCASTRGTSAAYEQYFGPGTRLTVT.

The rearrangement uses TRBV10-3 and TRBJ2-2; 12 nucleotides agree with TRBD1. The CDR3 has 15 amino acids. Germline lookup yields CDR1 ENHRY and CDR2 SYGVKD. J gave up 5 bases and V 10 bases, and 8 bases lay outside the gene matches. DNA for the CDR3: TGTGCCACCTCCGGGACAGGGGGCGAGACCGGGGAGCTGTTTTTT. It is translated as CATSGTGGETGELFF.

CDR3 sequence: CASSEQASQLGEQYF. The CDR3 bases are TGTGCCAGCAGTGAGCAGGCTAGCCAGCTGGGCGAGCAGTACTTC. The chain carries TRBV2 and TRBJ2-7, with D possibly matching TRBD2 (5 bases). The germline CDR1 and CDR2 sequences are SNHLY and FYNNEI. The CDR3 spans 15 residues. V gave up 3 bases and J gave up 6 bases, with 18 bases separating them.

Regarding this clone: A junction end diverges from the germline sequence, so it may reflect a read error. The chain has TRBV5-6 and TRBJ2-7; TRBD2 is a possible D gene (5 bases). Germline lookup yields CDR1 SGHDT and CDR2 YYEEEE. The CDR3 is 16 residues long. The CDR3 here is CASSLASGRRFYGQYF. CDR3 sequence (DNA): TGTGCCAGCAGCTTGGCATCCGGACGGAGGTTTTACGGGCAGTACTTC.

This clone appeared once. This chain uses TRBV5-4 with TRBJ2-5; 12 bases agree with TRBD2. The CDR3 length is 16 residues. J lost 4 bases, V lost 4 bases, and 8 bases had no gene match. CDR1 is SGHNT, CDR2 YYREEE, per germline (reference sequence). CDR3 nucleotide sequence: TGTGCCAGCAGCCGAGAGACTAGCGGGAGCGGAGAGACCCAGTACTTC. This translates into CASSRETSGSGETQYF.

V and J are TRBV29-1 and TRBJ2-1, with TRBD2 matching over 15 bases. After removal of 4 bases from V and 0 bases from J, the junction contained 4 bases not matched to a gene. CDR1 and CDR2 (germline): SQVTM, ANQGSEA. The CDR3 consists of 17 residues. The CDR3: CSVVGLAGGGSYNEQFF. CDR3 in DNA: TGCAGCGTTGTTGGACTAGCGGGAGGGGGCTCCTACAATGAGCAGTTCTTC.

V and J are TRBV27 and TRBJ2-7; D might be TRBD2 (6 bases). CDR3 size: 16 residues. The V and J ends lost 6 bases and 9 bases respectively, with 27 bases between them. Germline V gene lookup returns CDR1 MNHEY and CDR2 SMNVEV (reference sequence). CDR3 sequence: CASSPSGGTGPMWQYF. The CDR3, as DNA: TGTGCCAGCAGCCCATCCGGGGGAACTGGGCCGATGTGGCAGTACTTC.

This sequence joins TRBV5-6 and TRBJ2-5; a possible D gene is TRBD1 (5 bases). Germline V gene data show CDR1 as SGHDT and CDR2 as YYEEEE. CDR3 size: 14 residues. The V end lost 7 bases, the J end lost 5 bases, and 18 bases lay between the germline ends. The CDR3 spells CASCDQGVLETQYF. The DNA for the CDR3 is TGTGCCAGCTGTGATCAAGGGGTGTTGGAGACCCAGTACTTC.

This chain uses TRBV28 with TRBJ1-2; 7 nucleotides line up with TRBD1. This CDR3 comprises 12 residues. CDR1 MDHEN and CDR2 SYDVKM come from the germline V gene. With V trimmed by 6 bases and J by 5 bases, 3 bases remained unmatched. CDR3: CASSVTGYGYTF. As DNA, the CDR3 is TGTGCCAGCAGCGTGACAGGGTATGGCTACACCTTC.

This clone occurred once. The CDR3 DNA sequence: TGTGCCAGCAGCTTAGCGGGAGCGACAGGGAGCTACGAGCAGTACTTC. This gives the protein CASSLAGATGSYEQYF. The chain uses TRBV11-1 and TRBJ2-7, with 7 positions matching TRBD1. This CDR3 comprises 16 residues. The J segment lost 3 bases and the V segment lost 0 bases, leaving 8 bases of the junction unmatched. Germline lookup yields CDR1 SGHAT and CDR2 FQDESV (reference sequence).

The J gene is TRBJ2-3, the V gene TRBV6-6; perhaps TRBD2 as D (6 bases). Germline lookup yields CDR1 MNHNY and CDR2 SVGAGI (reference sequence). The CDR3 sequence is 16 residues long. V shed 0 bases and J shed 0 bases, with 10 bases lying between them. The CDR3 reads CASSYSMSGSTDTQYF. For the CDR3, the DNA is TGTGCCAGCAGTTACTCGATGAGCGGGAGCACAGATACGCAGTATTTT.

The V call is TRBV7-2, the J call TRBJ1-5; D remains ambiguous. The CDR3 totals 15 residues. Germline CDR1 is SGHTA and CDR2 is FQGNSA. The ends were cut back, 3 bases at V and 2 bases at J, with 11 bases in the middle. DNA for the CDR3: TGTGCCAGCAGCTTGAGTAATTATGGCAATCAGCCCCAGCATTTT. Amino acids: CASSLSNYGNQPQHF.

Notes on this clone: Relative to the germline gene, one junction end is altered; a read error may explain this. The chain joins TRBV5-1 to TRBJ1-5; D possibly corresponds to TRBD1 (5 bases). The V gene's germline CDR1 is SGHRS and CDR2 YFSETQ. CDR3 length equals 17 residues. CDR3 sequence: CASSSRDWEGDNQPQHF. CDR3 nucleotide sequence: TGTGCCAGCAGCTCACGGGACTGGGAGGGAGACAATCAGCCCCAGCATTTT.

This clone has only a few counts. The CDR3 sequence: CAWSWRGPQETQYF. CDR3 DNA sequence: TGTGCCTGGAGTTGGCGGGGGCCCCAAGAGACCCAGTACTTC. The chain carries TRBV30 and TRBJ2-5; D perhaps matches TRBD2 (7 bases). CDR1 is GTSNPN, CDR2 SVGIG, per germline (reference sequence). This CDR3 has 14 amino acids. The V gene lost 2 bases and the J gene lost 1 base, with 11 bases spanning the gap.

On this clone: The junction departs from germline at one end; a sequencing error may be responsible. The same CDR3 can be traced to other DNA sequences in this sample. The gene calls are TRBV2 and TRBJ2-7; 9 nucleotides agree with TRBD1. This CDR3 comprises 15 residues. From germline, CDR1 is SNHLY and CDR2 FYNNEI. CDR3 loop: CASSSPGQGTNEQYF. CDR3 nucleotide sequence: TGTGCCAGCAGTTCGCCAGGACAGGGGACCAACGAGCAATACTTC.

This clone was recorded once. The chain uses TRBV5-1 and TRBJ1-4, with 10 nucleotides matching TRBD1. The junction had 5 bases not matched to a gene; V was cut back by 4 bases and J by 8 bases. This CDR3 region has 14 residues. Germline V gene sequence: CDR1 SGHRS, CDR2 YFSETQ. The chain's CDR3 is CASSPDRGREKLFF. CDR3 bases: TGCGCCAGCAGCCCGGACAGGGGGAGGGAAAAACTGTTTTTT.

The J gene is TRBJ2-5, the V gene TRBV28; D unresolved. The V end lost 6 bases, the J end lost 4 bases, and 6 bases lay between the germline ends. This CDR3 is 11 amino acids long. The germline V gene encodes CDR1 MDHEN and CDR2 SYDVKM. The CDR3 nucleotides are TGTGCCAGCAGGTCCCGAGAGACCCAGTACTTC. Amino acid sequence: CASRSRETQYF. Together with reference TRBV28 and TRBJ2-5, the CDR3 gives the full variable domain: DVKVTQSSRYLVKRTGEKVFLECVQDMDHENMFWYRQDPGLGLRLIYFSYDVKMKEKGDIPEGYSVSREKKERFSLILESASTNQTSMYLCASRSRETQYFGPGTRLLVL.

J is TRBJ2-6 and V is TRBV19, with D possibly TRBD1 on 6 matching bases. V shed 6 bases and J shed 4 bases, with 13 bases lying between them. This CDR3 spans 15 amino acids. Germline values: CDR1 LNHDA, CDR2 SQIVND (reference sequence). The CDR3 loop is CASREDRSGANVLTF. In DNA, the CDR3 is TGTGCCAGTAGGGAAGACAGGAGCGGGGCCAACGTCCTGACTTTC.

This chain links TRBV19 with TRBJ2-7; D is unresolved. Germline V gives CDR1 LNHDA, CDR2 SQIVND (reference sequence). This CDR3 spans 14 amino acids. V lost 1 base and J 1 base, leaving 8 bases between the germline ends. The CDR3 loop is CASSIAFGSYEQYF. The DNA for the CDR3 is TGTGCCAGTAGTATAGCCTTCGGGTCCTACGAGCAGTACTTC.

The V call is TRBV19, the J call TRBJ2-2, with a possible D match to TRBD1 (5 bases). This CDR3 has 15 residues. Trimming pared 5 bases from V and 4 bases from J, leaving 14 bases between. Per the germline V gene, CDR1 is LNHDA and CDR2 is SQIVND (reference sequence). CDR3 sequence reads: CASSPPRQTTGELFF. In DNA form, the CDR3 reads TGTGCCAGTAGTCCGCCCAGACAGACCACCGGGGAGCTGTTTTTT. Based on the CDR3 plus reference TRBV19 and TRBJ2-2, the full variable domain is DGGITQSPKYLFRKEGQNVTLSCEQNLNHDAMYWYRQDPGQGLRLIYYSQIVNDFQKGDIAEGYSVSREKKESFPLTVTSAQKNPTAFYLCASSPPRQTTGELFFGEGSRLTVL.

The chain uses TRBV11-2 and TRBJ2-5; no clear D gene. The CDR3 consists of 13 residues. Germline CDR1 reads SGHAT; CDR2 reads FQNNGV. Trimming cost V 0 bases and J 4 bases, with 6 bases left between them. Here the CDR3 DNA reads TGTGCCAGCAGCTTAGATTCAGTAGAGACCCAGTACTTC. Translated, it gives CASSLDSVETQYF.

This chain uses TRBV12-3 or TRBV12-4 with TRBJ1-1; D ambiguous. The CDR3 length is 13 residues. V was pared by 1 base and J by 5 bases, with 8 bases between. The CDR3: CASSLDGRTEAFF. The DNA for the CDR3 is TGTGCCAGCAGTTTAGACGGGAGGACTGAAGCTTTCTTT.

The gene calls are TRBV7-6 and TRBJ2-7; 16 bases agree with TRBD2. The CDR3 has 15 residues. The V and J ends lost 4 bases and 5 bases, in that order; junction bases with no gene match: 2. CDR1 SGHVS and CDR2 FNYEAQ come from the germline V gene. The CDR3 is CASSSGTSGRDEQYF. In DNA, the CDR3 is TGTGCCAGCAGCTCGGGGACTAGCGGGAGGGACGAGCAGTACTTC.

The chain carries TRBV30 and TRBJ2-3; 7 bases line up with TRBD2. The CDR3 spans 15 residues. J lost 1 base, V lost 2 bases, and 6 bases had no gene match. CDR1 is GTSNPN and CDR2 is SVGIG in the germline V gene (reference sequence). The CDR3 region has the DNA TGTGCCTGGAGTCGCAGGGCGGGAGGCACAGATACGCAGTATTTT. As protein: CAWSRRAGGTDTQYF.

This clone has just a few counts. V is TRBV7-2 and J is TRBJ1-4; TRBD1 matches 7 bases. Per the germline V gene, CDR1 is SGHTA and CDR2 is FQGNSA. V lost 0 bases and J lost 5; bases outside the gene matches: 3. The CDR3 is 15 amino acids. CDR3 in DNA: TGTGCCAGCAGCTTAGCGCAGGGGGTAAATGAAAAACTGTTTTTT. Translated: CASSLAQGVNEKLFF.

This chain's CDR3 is CASSLMTGAQNYGYTF. The CDR3 DNA follows: TGTGCCAGCAGCTTGATGACAGGGGCCCAAAACTATGGCTACACCTTC. The chain links TRBV5-4 to TRBJ1-2; 8 nucleotides align to TRBD1. This CDR3 is built from 16 residues. Germline loops: CDR1 SGHNT, CDR2 YYREEE (reference sequence). V lost 1 base and J lost 2; bases outside the gene matches: 7.

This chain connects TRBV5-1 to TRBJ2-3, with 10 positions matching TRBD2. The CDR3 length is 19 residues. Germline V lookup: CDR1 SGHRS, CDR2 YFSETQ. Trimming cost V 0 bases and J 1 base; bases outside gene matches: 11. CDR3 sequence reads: CASSLDRLAGVAGTDTQYF. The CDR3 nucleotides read TGCGCCAGCAGCTTGGACAGGCTAGCGGGAGTTGCGGGCACAGATACGCAGTATTTT. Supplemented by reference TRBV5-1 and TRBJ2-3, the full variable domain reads KAGVTQTPRYLIKTRGQQVTLSCSPISGHRSVSWYQQTPGQGLQFLFEYFSETQRNKGNFPGRFSGRQFSNSRSEMNVSTLELGDSALYLCASSLDRLAGVAGTDTQYFGPGTRLTVL.